These 20 T cell receptor beta chains came from one sample sequenced in a study of shared clonotypes between healthy human individuals (dated by TCRdb to 2020 to 2022). Libraries were constructed by the immunoSEQ multiplex PCR assay. This is the immuneACCESS table as TCRdb keeps it, with only in-frame sequences that have V and J called. A part of the clones is gone; compared with another copy, unresolved V genes explain less than half, and the rest is unexplained. The sample table records 2 million to 2.5 million clones; about 92% of these occur just once. The ten largest account for approximately 1.7% of the sample. CD8 naive samples were obtained by positive selection for CCR7 among CD45RO-negative cells, yielding a CD45RA+CCR7+ population from which TemRA cells were excluded. Sequences were obtained from naive CD8+ T cells from PBMCs. Sample cell subset or site, as interpreted from the label and publication: CD45RA+CCR7+. These receptors were collected from a man aged 18 to 30 in good health. Some clones in this sample may be carry-over from other donors' samples.

This chain connects TRBV27 to TRBJ2-7; 11 positions agree with TRBD2. CDR3 length: 13 amino acids. V lost 4 bases to trimming and J lost 7 bases; unmatched junction nucleotides: 3. Germline V CDR1 and CDR2: MNHEY, SMNVEV (reference sequence). CDR3 DNA sequence: TGTGCCAGCAGTTCCCGGACTAGCGGGGAGCAGTACTTC. Residues: CASSSRTSGEQYF.

The chain combines TRBV6-5 with TRBJ1-1; 9 nucleotides match TRBD1. V lost 5 bases, J lost 6 bases, and 7 bases stayed unmatched. The CDR3 is 14 amino acids. Germline V gives CDR1 MNHEY, CDR2 SVGAGI. CDR3 region: CASSPGQGASEAFF. Here the CDR3 DNA reads TGTGCCAGCAGTCCGGGACAGGGAGCCTCTGAAGCTTTCTTT.

The rearrangement joins TRBV11-2 to TRBJ2-3; 9 bases line up with TRBD1. The CDR3 has 16 residues. V lost 5 bases to trimming and J lost 0 bases; unmatched junction nucleotides: 6. Germline values: CDR1 SGHAT, CDR2 FQNNGV. The CDR3 DNA reads TGTGCCAGCAGCACCCGGACAGGGGAGAGCACAGATACGCAGTATTTT. This translates into CASSTRTGESTDTQYF.

This sequence joins TRBV14 and TRBJ2-7; 8 bases match TRBD2. Looked up from germline, CDR1 is SGHDN and CDR2 is FVKESK. With V trimmed by 4 bases and J by 6 bases, 11 bases remained unmatched. The CDR3 is made up of 15 amino acids. The CDR3: CASSLAGTSPVEQYF. CDR3 coding DNA: TGTGCCAGCAGCCTAGCCGGGACTAGTCCGGTCGAGCAGTACTTC.

This chain uses TRBV15 with TRBJ2-2; TRBD1 might be the D (6 bases). Per the germline V gene, CDR1 is LNHNV and CDR2 is YYDKDF (reference sequence). V lost 1 base to trimming and J lost 0 bases, with 9 bases between them. The CDR3 runs 16 residues. The CDR3 reads CATSRVKGANTGELFF. The CDR3 DNA is TGTGCCACCAGCAGAGTTAAGGGGGCGAACACCGGGGAGCTGTTTTTT.

The V call is TRBV9, the J call TRBJ1-2, with 9 bases fitting TRBD1. From germline, CDR1 is SGDLS and CDR2 YYNGEE. The CDR3 sequence is 12 residues long. After removal of 4 bases from V and 8 bases from J, the junction contained 3 bases not matched to a gene. The CDR3 nucleotides read TGTGCCAGCAGCAGGACAGGGGACGGCTACACCTTC. This sequence encodes CASSRTGDGYTF.

The V call is TRBV19, the J call TRBJ2-7; D gene ambiguous. The CDR3 runs 14 residues. Trimming removed 1 base from V and 2 bases from J, with 9 bases in between. Germline V CDR1 and CDR2: LNHDA, SQIVND (reference sequence). The CDR3 sequence: CASSIGTVPYEQYF. The CDR3, as DNA: TGTGCCAGTAGTATAGGCACGGTCCCCTACGAGCAGTACTTC.

The chain carries TRBV10-3 and TRBJ2-5; TRBD1 matches at 11 bases. Matching the DNA end better, TRBJ2-7 makes the J call doubtful. The CDR3 contains 15 residues. Germline V lookup: CDR1 ENHRY, CDR2 SYGVKD. CDR3 in amino acids: CAISVGTGGTYEQYF. In DNA form, the CDR3 reads TGTGCCATCAGCGTGGGGACAGGGGGAACCTACGAGCAGTACTTC.

The rearrangement uses TRBV27 and TRBJ2-6; D is uncertain. CDR3 length: 14 residues. The V gene lost 6 bases and the J gene lost 5 bases, with 11 bases spanning the gap. Germline CDR1 is MNHEY and CDR2 is SMNVEV (reference sequence). CDR3 residues: CASRPGVRANVLTF. The CDR3 nucleotides read TGTGCCAGCAGGCCGGGTGTAAGGGCCAACGTCCTGACTTTC.

This chain connects TRBV27 to TRBJ1-5, with D hard to call. V lost 6 bases, J lost 0 bases, and 9 bases lay in between. Germline-derived CDR1 and CDR2 are MNHEY and SMNVEV (reference sequence). This CDR3 region has 14 residues. The CDR3 spells CASRFAGSNQPQHF. As DNA, the CDR3 is TGTGCCAGCAGATTCGCGGGTAGCAATCAGCCCCAGCATTTT.

The chain has TRBV9 and TRBJ2-7; 11 bases line up with TRBD2. There are 17 residues in the CDR3. Germline V gives CDR1 SGDLS, CDR2 YYNGEE. With 4 bases clipped from V and 2 bases from J, the junction kept 11 bases outside the gene matches. This CDR3 reads CASSPPAGTSGTYEQYF. CDR3 DNA sequence: TGTGCCAGCAGCCCACCGGCCGGGACTAGCGGAACCTACGAGCAGTACTTC. The whole variable domain, remainder taken from reference TRBV9 and TRBJ2-7, is DSGVTQTPKHLITATGQRVTLRCSPRSGDLSVYWYQQSLDQGLQFLIQYYNGEERAKGNILERFSAQQFPDLHSELNLSSLELGDSALYFCASSPPAGTSGTYEQYFGPGTRLTVT.

The chain employs TRBV6-5 and TRBJ2-7, with 8 bases identical to TRBD2. This CDR3 is 15 amino acids long. CDR1 is MNHEY, CDR2 SVGAGI, per germline. Trimming removed 4 bases from V and 3 bases from J; junction bases left unmatched: 8. The CDR3 DNA sequence: TGTGCCAGCAGTTCCCATACGGGAGGGAACTACGAGCAGTACTTC. This encodes CASSSHTGGNYEQYF.

This clone appeared a single time. Distinct nucleotide sequences in the sample also encode this CDR3. The chain employs TRBV9 and TRBJ2-3, with a tentative D call TRBD2 (6 bases). The CDR3 is made up of 15 amino acids. V shed 0 bases and J shed 0 bases, with 8 bases lying between them. Germline CDR1 reads SGDLS; CDR2 reads YYNGEE. The CDR3 here is CASSVEGRSTDTQYF. The DNA of the CDR3 is TGTGCCAGCAGCGTAGAAGGGAGGAGCACAGATACGCAGTATTTT.

The chain employs TRBV11-2 and TRBJ2-2, with D possibly TRBD1 on 6 matching bases. CDR1 SGHAT and CDR2 FQNNGV come from the germline V gene. This CDR3 contains 15 residues. V lost 4 bases to trimming and J lost 6 bases, with 15 bases between them. In nucleotides, the CDR3 is TGTGCCAGCAGCTCGACCAGGGGTTCCGCCGGGGAGCTGTTTTTT. Translating gives CASSSTRGSAGELFF. Variable domain in full (rest from reference TRBV11-2 and TRBJ2-2): EAGVAQSPRYKIIEKRQSVAFWCNPISGHATLYWYQQILGQGPKLLIQFQNNGVVDDSQLPKDRFSAERLKGVDSTLKIQPAKLEDSAVYLCASSSTRGSAGELFFGEGSRLTVL.

On this clone: Other DNA sequences in the sample encode the same CDR3. The rearrangement joins TRBV5-1 to TRBJ2-5; D is unresolved. V dropped 0 bases and J dropped 7 bases, with 10 bases sitting between them. The germline V gene has CDR1 SGHRS and CDR2 YFSETQ. This CDR3 comprises 13 residues. For the CDR3, the DNA is TGCGCCAGCAGCTTGGATAGTGGTGGGACCCAGTACTTC. This encodes CASSLDSGGTQYF. Full variable domain (remainder filled in from reference TRBV5-1 and TRBJ2-5): KAGVTQTPRYLIKTRGQQVTLSCSPISGHRSVSWYQQTPGQGLQFLFEYFSETQRNKGNFPGRFSGRQFSNSRSEMNVSTLELGDSALYLCASSLDSGGTQYFGPGTRLLVL.

This chain joins TRBV4-3 and TRBJ2-2; the D call may be TRBD1 or TRBD2 (6 bases each). The germline V gene has CDR1 LGHNA and CDR2 YSLEER. CDR3 length: 16 amino acids. V lost 0 bases to trimming and J lost 6 bases, with 14 bases between them. The CDR3 spells CASSQDYREVAGELFF. The CDR3, as DNA: TGCGCCAGCAGCCAAGATTACAGGGAGGTTGCCGGGGAGCTGTTTTTT.

The chain carries TRBV2 and TRBJ1-1, with D possibly TRBD1 on 6 matching bases. Germline V gives CDR1 SNHLY, CDR2 FYNNEI. This CDR3 has 13 amino acids. Trimming took 7 bases from V and 6 from J, leaving 15 bases between them. In nucleotides, the CDR3 is TGTGCCAGCACTAACAGGGATGGCGCTGAAGCTTTCTTT. Translating gives CASTNRDGAEAFF.

The J gene is TRBJ2-7, the V gene TRBV7-9, with 8 nucleotides matching TRBD2. This CDR3 contains 14 residues. Germline V gives CDR1 SEHNR, CDR2 FQNEAQ (reference sequence). V was clipped by 5 bases and J by 3 bases; unmatched bases: 6. The CDR3 sequence is CASSPGGVVYEQYF. The CDR3 DNA sequence: TGTGCCAGCAGCCCGGGAGGGGTTGTCTACGAGCAGTACTTC.

This chain joins TRBV14 and TRBJ2-7; 10 bases are shared with TRBD2. The CDR3 runs to 16 residues. Germline-derived CDR1 and CDR2 are SGHDN and FVKESK. V shed 5 bases and J 2 bases; nucleotides not matched to a gene: 9. CDR3 in amino acids: CASSKRTSGLPYEQYF. Written as DNA, the CDR3 is TGTGCCAGCAGCAAGAGGACTAGCGGACTGCCCTACGAGCAGTACTTC.

The rearrangement uses TRBV30 and TRBJ1-2; D not certain. Between the trimmed V and J ends, which lost 4 bases and 13 bases, there was a span of 16 bases. CDR1 is GTSNPN and CDR2 is SVGIG in the germline V gene (reference sequence). The CDR3 sequence is 11 residues long. The CDR3 coding sequence is TGTGCCTGGATGGGTCCTACGATGCGCACCTTC. Translating gives CAWMGPTMRTF.